This TCR beta chain emerged from a study of blood T cell repertoires in COVID-19. For the study at large: Sites in the United States, Italy and Spain provided acute and convalescent COVID-19 samples.

This clone occurred a few times. Original handling: Amplifying reference gene primers gave estimates of nucleated cell counts. Using immunoSEQ multiplex PCR, the repertoire was profiled, and TCRdb retains in-frame clones only, with some absent. V and J calls and clone size are those listed in that table; D and trimming were worked out from the DNA. The table shows 150,000 to 190,000 clones, with 85% to 90% occurring only once. This CDR3 is 17 amino acids long. The ends were cut back, 0 bases at V and 4 bases at J, with 13 bases in the middle. The germline CDR1 and CDR2 sequences are MGHRA and YSYEKL. The chain joins TRBV4-1 to TRBJ1-6; no clear D gene. The sample comprised peripheral blood. The TCR comes from a woman in her forties with acute or convalescent COVID-19. DNA for the CDR3: TGCGCCAGCAGCCAAGATCCGGCAGGTACTTATAATTCACCCCTCCACTTT. As protein: CASSQDPAGTYNSPLHF.